Sequencing of this T cell receptor (beta chain) was carried out in a study of identical twins. Whole-study results and caveats: Low generation-probability sequences were in excess among twin-shared out-of-frame alpha sequences.

Each donor was a healthy Caucasian. This clonotype was recorded many times. Its antigen remains unidentified. A universal primer site was created by template switching, with the cDNA bearing unique molecular identifiers. TCRdb reprocessed the 5' RACE reads via MiXCR and lists one record per CDR3 protein. The sample records 510,000 or so distinct CDR3 sequences, 13% to 15% being singletons. Germline CDR1 SQVTM, CDR2 ANQGSEA. The trim removed 7 bases at V and 0 bases at J, leaving 9 bases unmatched. The CDR3 runs to 15 residues. Another study also made use of these data, one on yellow fever vaccine responses in identical twins. That work states: Each twin's T cell response to the vaccine was reported to look partly convergent and partly personalized.

This sequence joins TRBV29-1 and TRBJ2-1, with 7 bases fitting TRBD2. The sample was CD4+ T cells sorted from blood. The clonotype originates from a woman between 18 and 29 years old in good health. CDR3 residues: CSGTSSGRSYNEQFF. The CDR3 DNA is TGCAGCGGGACTTCTAGCGGACGCTCCTACAATGAGCAGTTCTTC.